Below are 10 T cell receptor beta chains sequenced from a single sample in a study of cytomegalovirus exposure and HLA in healthy donors (dated by TCRdb to about 2017). The method was the immunoSEQ multiplex PCR assay. TCRdb's version of the immuneACCESS table is confined to in-frame rearrangements and falls short of the full clone set. An unresolved V gene accounts for under half of the shortfall where checked; the remainder is of unknown origin. Present in this sample are 150,000 or so clones, 86% of which were seen just once. The ten top clones hold 2.1% of the sample. Sequenced sample: PBMCs. These receptors were collected from a human donor in good health.

The chain joins TRBV2 to TRBJ1-1, with a tentative D call TRBD1 (5 bases). The CDR3 is 15 residues long. Germline loops: CDR1 SNHLY, CDR2 FYNNEI. V was clipped by 2 bases and J by 0 bases, with 10 bases between them. The CDR3: CASSESGGMNTEAFF. The CDR3 region has the DNA TGTGCCAGCAGTGAATCCGGGGGGATGAACACTGAAGCTTTCTTT.

The J gene is TRBJ2-5, the V gene TRBV2; D remains unclear. Deletions cut 7 bases from V and 5 bases from J, with 14 bases between. Germline V gives CDR1 SNHLY, CDR2 FYNNEI. The CDR3 has 13 residues. The CDR3 DNA is TGTGCCAGCAACGGCAATAGCATGGAGACCCAGTACTTC. Translation: CASNGNSMETQYF.

The CDR3 DNA sequence: TGCAGCGTCGACAGGGGGCCTGGGGAGCTGTTTTTT. Translated, it gives CSVDRGPGELFF. The chain carries TRBV29-1 and TRBJ2-2, with 10 bases fitting TRBD1. The CDR3 covers 12 residues. Germline trimming cut 6 bases from V and 8 bases from J; bases unmatched to any gene: 3. CDR1 is SQVTM and CDR2 is ANQGSEA in the germline V gene.

CDR3 in DNA: TGTGCCAGCGGGCGTTCGGGAGGTCCTAATGAAAAACTGTTTTTT. It is translated as CASGRSGGPNEKLFF. J is TRBJ1-4 and V is TRBV7-6; D is uncertain. The CDR3 loop spans 15 amino acids. The germline V gene encodes CDR1 SGHVS and CDR2 FNYEAQ. Trimming removed 8 bases from V and 3 bases from J, with 16 bases in between.

This chain uses TRBV6-5 with TRBJ1-1; TRBD1 might be the D (5 bases). V was cut by 6 bases and J by 0 bases, with 14 bases left in between. Germline assignment: CDR1 MNHEY and CDR2 SVGAGI. The CDR3 has 15 amino acids. This CDR3 reads CASSFQTDMNTEAFF. CDR3 sequence (DNA): TGTGCCAGCAGCTTTCAGACAGACATGAACACTGAAGCTTTCTTT.

This chain uses TRBV11-2 with TRBJ1-2; weak D call: TRBD1 (5 bases). From germline, CDR1 is SGHAT and CDR2 FQNNGV. The CDR3 totals 13 residues. Between the trimmed V and J ends, which lost 4 bases and 6 bases, there was a span of 12 bases. The DNA for the CDR3 is TGTGCCAGCAGCTCCAGGGTACAGCATGGCTACACCTTC. Translated, it gives CASSSRVQHGYTF.

V and J are TRBV7-2 and TRBJ1-4; possible D gene TRBD1, 6 bases. Trimming took off 5 bases at V and 10 bases at J, with 14 bases between the two ends. Germline CDR1 SGHTA, CDR2 FQGNSA. This CDR3 has 13 amino acids. CDR3 residues: CASSKDRVGKLFF. CDR3 DNA sequence: TGTGCCAGCAGCAAGGACAGAGTGGGAAAACTGTTTTTT.

The V call is TRBV7-3, the J call TRBJ1-1; D possibly corresponds to TRBD1 (6 bases). Trimming left V 5 bases short and J 2 bases short, with 15 bases between. Germline V gene lookup returns CDR1 SGHTA and CDR2 FQGTGA. There are 15 residues in the CDR3. The CDR3 reads CASSPRGTVNTEAFF. The CDR3 region has the DNA TGTGCCAGCAGCCCAAGGGGGACGGTTAACACTGAAGCTTTCTTT.

This rearrangement joins TRBV6-5 to TRBJ2-7; 8 nucleotides line up with TRBD2. The CDR3 totals 14 residues. CDR1 and CDR2 from the germline V gene are MNHEY and SVGAGI. The ends lost 3 bases at V and 2 bases at J; junction bases unmatched: 3. CDR3 sequence: CASSYLRGAYEQYF. The CDR3 region has the DNA TGTGCCAGCAGTTATTTGCGGGGGGCCTACGAGCAGTACTTC.

This sequence joins TRBV19 and TRBJ1-4; 9 bases agree with TRBD1. The trim removed 9 bases at V and 8 bases at J, leaving 10 bases unmatched. The CDR3 extends over 14 amino acids. Looked up from germline, CDR1 is LNHDA and CDR2 is SQIVND (reference sequence). CDR3 DNA sequence: TGTGCCAGCTCCCCCGGGACAGGGAGCGAAAAACTGTTTTTT. Translated: CASSPGTGSEKLFF. The full variable domain, its missing parts supplied by reference TRBV19 and TRBJ1-4, is DGGITQSPKYLFRKEGQNVTLSCEQNLNHDAMYWYRQDPGQGLRLIYYSQIVNDFQKGDIAEGYSVSREKKESFPLTVTSAQKNPTAFYLCASSPGTGSEKLFFGSGTQLSVL.